A selection of T cell receptor beta chains follows, all from one sample in a study of T cells in Graves' hyperthyroidism and ophthalmopathy. TCRdb re-analysed the multiplex PCR reads in MiXCR, keeping a single row per CDR3 protein. This table holds more than 550,000 distinct CDR3 sequences, around 20% found once. Sequencing was done on a sample of blood. All receptors come from a woman in her fifties or sixties with Graves' hyperthyroidism that later progressed to Graves' ophthalmopathy. The CDR3 runs from the conserved cysteine through the conserved F or W. The D gene is left open where the match is weak. Rows may omit the clone size; those that give it use once, few, many or a size class.

CDR3nt,CDR3aa,j_gene,abundance,v_gene,d_gene
TGTGCCAGCAGTGTTCAGGGGGATGAAAAACTGTTTTTT,CASSVQGDEKLFF,TRBJ1-4,few,TRBV6-2/TRBV6-3,TRBD1
TGTGCCAGCAGTGAAGGGATAGGGGGGTACTCTGGGGCCAACGTCCTGACTTTC,CASSEGIGGYSGANVLTF,TRBJ2-6,NA,TRBV6-1,NA
TGCAGTGCTAGAGACCCGGGACTAGCGGGGGGGCTTGGTACGCAGTATTTT,CSARDPGLAGGLGTQYF,TRBJ2-3,NA,TRBV20-1,TRBD2
TGTGCCAGCACAACGGGACTAGCGGGGCTCTCTGGGGCCAACGTCCTGACTTTC,CASTTGLAGLSGANVLTF,TRBJ2-6,NA,TRBV2,TRBD2
TGTGCCAGTAGAATGGGGTACAGGGACAATTCACCCCTCCACTTT,CASRMGYRDNSPLHF,TRBJ1-6,many,TRBV19,NA
TGTGCCATCAAGCCGGCGAGGGGAAATAATTCACCCCTCCACTTT,CAIKPARGNNSPLHF,TRBJ1-6,NA,TRBV10-3,NA
TGTGCCAGCAGCGCAACGGGGACAGTCAGTAATGAAAAACTGTTTTTT,CASSATGTVSNEKLFF,TRBJ1-4,few,TRBV9,TRBD1
TGCAGTGCTAGACAGTTCGGCAGTCCGAACACCGGGGAGCTGTTTTTT,CSARQFGSPNTGELFF,TRBJ2-2,many,TRBV20-1,NA
TGCAGTTTGAACAAGGGCCAGAACTATGGCTACACCTTC,CSLNKGQNYGYTF,TRBJ1-2,few,TRBV20-1,NA
TGCAGTGCTAGAGCCCCGTGGGGGTCCCAAGAGACCCAGTACTTC,CSARAPWGSQETQYF,TRBJ2-5,NA,TRBV20-1,NA
TGTGCCAGCAGTTACTCGAAAAGGACGGGGCCCAGCACTGAAGCTTTCTTT,CASSYSKRTGPSTEAFF,TRBJ1-1,many,TRBV6-5,NA
TGTGCCAGCTCACCAAGGACTACCCAAGAGACCCAGTACTTC,CASSPRTTQETQYF,TRBJ2-5,many,TRBV18,NA
TGTGCCAGCTCACGGGCGGCAGGGTCAAACTACACCTTC,CASSRAAGSNYTF,TRBJ1-2,NA,TRBV18,NA
TGTGCCAGCTCCCTGGACAACGTGTATGGCAATGAAAAACTGTTTTTT,CASSLDNVYGNEKLFF,TRBJ1-4,once,TRBV6-1,NA
TGTGCCAGCGCTGACGGTCGGCCTAGCACAGATACGCAGTATTTT,CASADGRPSTDTQYF,TRBJ2-3,many,TRBV6-1,NA
TGCAGTGCTAGGGTTCCTTGGACAGGGGGCGCAAACTATGGCTACACCTTC,CSARVPWTGGANYGYTF,TRBJ1-2,NA,TRBV20-1,TRBD1
TGTGCCAGCAATTCGCCCGGGACAGGGAACTACGAGCAGTACTTC,CASNSPGTGNYEQYF,TRBJ2-7,many,TRBV2,TRBD1
TGTGCCATCACTGGCGGGGGGGCAGGCACCGGGGAGCTGTTTTTT,CAITGGGAGTGELFF,TRBJ2-2,NA,TRBV10-3,TRBD2
TGTGCCAGCAGTGAATCTCGACAGGGACTAGTGTTCTATGGCTACACCTTC,CASSESRQGLVFYGYTF,TRBJ1-2,many,TRBV2,TRBD1
TGCAGTGCGCCGGGCCGGGGCGGGTGGAATCAGCCCCAGCATTTT,CSAPGRGGWNQPQHF,TRBJ1-5,NA,TRBV20-1,NA
TGTGCCAGCAGCTGGGGACAGGGGTACCAAGAGACCCAGTACTTC,CASSWGQGYQETQYF,TRBJ2-5,many,TRBV7-9,TRBD1